What follows are 24 T cell receptor beta chains derived from one specimen sequenced in a study of metastatic and nonmetastatic thyroid tumors. Through MiXCR, TCRdb re-clonotyped the PCR reads. The data contain some 13,000 clones, approximately 24% of them singletons. Each patient came to thyroid surgery without any prior treatment (of any kind). The material sequenced was tumor tissue. Receptors originate from a female donor with papillary thyroid cancer or a benign thyroid nodule (not recorded which). Some clones in this sample may be carry-over from other donors' samples.

The V and J genes are TRBV25-1 and TRBJ1-2; the D is unclear. Germline V gives CDR1 MGHDK, CDR2 SYGVNS. With 2 bases removed from V and 4 bases from J, the gap between germline ends came to 8 bases. There are 13 residues in the CDR3. CDR3 residues: CASSEPPLYGYTF. The CDR3 DNA follows: TGTGCCAGCAGTGAACCCCCCCTCTATGGCTACACCTTC.

In the case of this clone: The DNA is left out, because the CDR3 cannot be placed on it with certainty; the CDR3 is given as TCRdb lists it. V is TRBV30 and J is TRBJ1-2; TRBD1, the D gene given by the table, was not confirmed from the DNA. The CDR3 region is 13 residues in length, termini included. Germline CDR1 and CDR2: GTSNPN and SVGIG (reference sequence). CDR3 amino acids: CAWSVGQGSRNTF.

By share of the sample, this clone is medium-sized. The chain combines TRBV27 with TRBJ1-3; D is unclear. CDR3 length: 15 residues. V was shortened by 0 bases and J by 1 base, with 7 bases between the two germline ends. Germline V gene sequence: CDR1 MNHEY, CDR2 SMNVEV (reference sequence). The CDR3 loop reads CASSLSAGSGNTIYF. The DNA of the CDR3 is TGTGCCAGCAGTTTATCGGCGGGGTCTGGAAACACCATATATTTT.

This chain joins TRBV7-9 and TRBJ1-2; no clear D gene. The CDR3 runs to 12 residues. V was pared by 5 bases and J by 5 bases, with 9 bases between. CDR1 is SEHNR, CDR2 FQNEAQ, per germline (reference sequence). Here the CDR3 reads CASSVNEYGYTF. CDR3 coding DNA: TGTGCCAGCAGCGTAAACGAATATGGCTACACCTTC.

The chain links TRBV6-1 to TRBJ2-7; 7 nucleotides agree with TRBD1. Trimming cost V 6 bases and J 2 bases; bases outside gene matches: 7. The V gene's germline CDR1 is MNHNS and CDR2 SASEGT. CDR3 length: 14 amino acids. This CDR3 is CASSPRTGAYEQYF. The CDR3 coding sequence is TGTGCCAGCAGCCCACGGACAGGAGCCTACGAGCAGTACTTC.

This clone has at least ten counts. The CDR3 DNA sequence: TGTGCCAGCAGCTTGGATATGGGCACAGATACGCAGTATTTT. Translation gives CASSLDMGTDTQYF. The J gene is TRBJ2-3, the V gene TRBV11-2; D gene uncertain. Germline CDR1 is SGHAT and CDR2 is FQNNGV. Between the trimmed V and J ends, which lost 3 bases and 1 base, there was a span of 8 bases. The CDR3 totals 14 residues.

The CDR3 coding sequence is TGTGCCAGCAGCTTAGAGGGTACGTGGTGCAATGAGCAGTTCTTC. It encodes CASSLEGTWCNEQFF. This chain links TRBV11-3 with TRBJ2-5; D uncertain. The DNA end lines up better with TRBJ2-1; the J call may be wrong. Germline lookup yields CDR1 SGHNT and CDR2 YENEEA. The CDR3 covers 15 residues.

Only a few counts were recorded for this clone. The V and J genes are TRBV6-1 and TRBJ2-1, with D possibly matching TRBD1 (6 bases). Trimming cost V 7 bases and J 1 base, with 11 bases left between them. The CDR3 runs to 14 residues. The germline V gene encodes CDR1 MNHNS and CDR2 SASEGT. The CDR3 nucleotides are TGTGCCAGCACGGTCAGGGGATCCTACAATGAGCAGTTCTTC. Translating it yields CASTVRGSYNEQFF.

In its sample, this clone was seen a few times. The chain uses TRBV28 and TRBJ2-2; the D gene is possibly TRBD1 (5 bases). Trimming removed 0 bases from V and 0 bases from J, with 5 bases in between. The CDR3 extends over 15 amino acids. Germline values: CDR1 MDHEN, CDR2 SYDVKM. The CDR3 DNA follows: TGTGCCAGCAGTTTATGGACAGCGAACACCGGGGAGCTGTTTTTT. This encodes CASSLWTANTGELFF.

This chain joins TRBV12-3 or TRBV12-4 and TRBJ2-7; 7 bases line up with TRBD2. J gave up 5 bases and V 5 bases, and 6 bases lay outside the gene matches. The CDR3 is made up of 13 amino acids. CDR3 in DNA: TGTGCCAGCAGTCCACACAGCGGGAACGAGCAGTACTTC. Its protein product is CASSPHSGNEQYF.

Of note for this clone: This may come from a read error, since a much larger clone is one base off. V and J are TRBV5-4 and TRBJ2-5; tentative D call: TRBD1 (6 bases). The CDR3 extends over 14 amino acids. V lost 10 bases, J lost 8 bases, and 24 bases lay in between. The germline gives CDR1 SGHNT, CDR2 YYREEE (reference sequence). CDR3 residues: CAGGTSRGGDTQYF. DNA of the CDR3: TGTGCCGGGGGTACCAGCAGGGGCGGAGATACCCAGTACTTC.

This clone appeared many times. This chain connects TRBV7-2 to TRBJ2-3; maybe TRBD2 (7 bases). This CDR3 has 12 amino acids. Germline lookup yields CDR1 SGHTA and CDR2 FQGNSA. The ends were cut back, 5 bases at V and 6 bases at J, with 9 bases in the middle. In nucleotides, the CDR3 is TGTGCCAGCAGCCCGGGGGGCGATACGCAGTATTTT. Protein sequence: CASSPGGDTQYF.

This clone was picked up many times. J is TRBJ2-2 and V is TRBV9; D assignment may be TRBD1 or TRBD2 (5 bases each). The germline V and J ends were trimmed by 0 bases and 2 bases, with 11 bases remaining between them. Germline CDR1 SGDLS, CDR2 YYNGEE. The CDR3 covers 16 residues. As DNA, the CDR3 is TGTGCCAGCAGCGTAGGTGGTGGGGGAAACACCGGGGAGCTGTTTTTT. Encoded protein: CASSVGGGGNTGELFF.

The CDR3 loop is CSAIDSGGNSYEQYF. In nucleotides, the CDR3 is TGCAGTGCTATAGACAGTGGCGGAAACTCCTACGAGCAGTACTTC. The chain has TRBV20-1 and TRBJ2-7; TRBD1 is a possible D gene (5 bases). From germline, CDR1 is DFQATT and CDR2 SNEGSKA (reference sequence). The CDR3 spans 15 residues. Trimming shortened V by 4 bases and J by 0 bases, and 16 bases separated the two germline ends.

There are many counts of this clone. This rearrangement joins TRBV9 to TRBJ2-3; unclear D gene. The CDR3 contains 14 residues. CDR1 and CDR2 (germline): SGDLS, YYNGEE. Between the trimmed V and J ends, which lost 0 bases and 2 bases, there was a span of 7 bases. The CDR3 region is CASSVDPSTDTQYF. As DNA, the CDR3 is TGTGCCAGCAGCGTAGACCCGTCCACAGATACGCAGTATTTT. The complete variable domain, with remaining parts taken from reference TRBV9 and TRBJ2-3, reads DSGVTQTPKHLITATGQRVTLRCSPRSGDLSVYWYQQSLDQGLQFLIQYYNGEERAKGNILERFSAQQFPDLHSELNLSSLELGDSALYFCASSVDPSTDTQYFGPGTRLTVL.

This clone is labeled as medium-sized. The V call is TRBV10-2, the J call TRBJ2-1; TRBD2 aligns across 9 bases. The CDR3 runs to 17 residues. Germline CDR1 is WSHSY and CDR2 is SAAADI. The V and J ends lost 0 bases and 5 bases, in that order; junction bases with no gene match: 8. CDR3 coding DNA: TGCGCCAGCAGTGAGTCGGAGGGGCTAGCGGGACACAATGAGCAGTTCTTC. Amino acids: CASSESEGLAGHNEQFF.

The chain recombines TRBV12-3 or TRBV12-4 with TRBJ2-7; D is perhaps TRBD2 (5 bases). The CDR3 totals 15 residues. Trimming took off 3 bases at V and 2 bases at J, with 14 bases between the two ends. The CDR3 protein is CASSFHPGNPYEQYF. CDR3 bases: TGTGCCAGCAGTTTTCACCCGGGGAATCCCTACGAGCAGTACTTC.

This clone was seen a few times. The rearrangement uses TRBV6-5 and TRBJ1-2, with a possible D match to TRBD1 (5 bases). The V and J ends lost 7 bases and 7 bases respectively, with 16 bases between them. Germline V gene data show CDR1 as MNHEY and CDR2 as SVGAGI. This CDR3 region has 13 residues. The CDR3 protein is CASITGGDGGYTF. The CDR3 DNA reads TGTGCCAGCATTACGGGGGGGGACGGTGGCTACACCTTC.

V usage is TRBV5-8 and J usage is TRBJ2-3, with TRBD1 as a possible D gene (6 bases). The ends were cut back, 4 bases at V and 4 bases at J, with 16 bases in the middle. The germline CDR1 and CDR2 sequences are SGHTS and YDEGEE. The length of the CDR3 is 15 residues. The CDR3 protein is CASSLRQVPADTQYF. CDR3 in DNA: TGTGCCAGCAGCCTGCGACAGGTACCCGCAGATACGCAGTATTTT.

By its share, this clone is medium-sized. The V call is TRBV4-2, the J call TRBJ2-7, with TRBD2 as a possible D gene (5 bases). V lost 4 bases and J 4 bases, leaving 14 bases between the germline ends. The CDR3 sequence is 14 residues long. Germline V lookup: CDR1 LGHNA, CDR2 YNFKEQ. The CDR3 region has the DNA TGTGCCAGCAGCCGAGGACTGGGAAAATACGAGCAGTACTTC. Its protein product is CASSRGLGKYEQYF.

In its sample, this clone was seen once. The J gene is TRBJ2-2, the V gene TRBV20-1; a weak D match, TRBD1 (5 bases). Trimming removed 0 bases from V and 4 bases from J, with 12 bases in between. CDR3 size: 15 residues. Germline CDR1 DFQATT, CDR2 SNEGSKA (reference sequence). CDR3 bases: TGCAGTGCTAGAGATCTCGACAGATCCACCGGGGAGCTGTTTTTT. Its protein is CSARDLDRSTGELFF.

This clone showed up many times. The chain links TRBV14 to TRBJ1-2; D not certain. V was pared by 1 base and J by 1 base, with 10 bases between. The CDR3 extends over 15 amino acids. Germline V gene lookup returns CDR1 SGHDN and CDR2 FVKESK. The CDR3 bases are TGTGCCAGCAGCCAAGTCGCTCATTATAACTATGGCTACACCTTC. Protein sequence: CASSQVAHYNYGYTF. The whole variable domain, filled in from reference TRBV14 and TRBJ1-2, reads EAGVTQFPSHSVIEKGQTVTLRCDPISGHDNLYWYRRVMGKEIKFLLHFVKESKQDESGMPNNRFLAERTGGTYSTLKVQPAELEDSGVYFCASSQVAHYNYGYTFGSGTRLTVV.

The chain employs TRBV20-1 and TRBJ2-1; TRBD2 agrees at 9 bases. Trimming took 4 bases from V and 4 from J; bases not matched to a gene: 11. This CDR3 has 16 residues. Germline V gene data show CDR1 as DFQATT and CDR2 as SNEGSKA (reference sequence). CDR3 protein: CSATQIVAGVYNEQFF. CDR3 bases: TGCAGTGCTACCCAAATAGTAGCGGGAGTGTACAATGAGCAGTTCTTC.

This clone was detected ten times or more. The chain is built from TRBV2 and TRBJ2-5; D may be TRBD1 (5 bases). The CDR3 contains 14 residues. Trimming took 6 bases from V and 5 from J, leaving 16 bases between them. CDR1 and CDR2 (germline): SNHLY, FYNNEI. The CDR3 loop is CASSGQGGLETQYF. The CDR3 DNA reads TGTGCCAGCAGCGGGCAGGGTGGTTTGGAGACCCAGTACTTC.